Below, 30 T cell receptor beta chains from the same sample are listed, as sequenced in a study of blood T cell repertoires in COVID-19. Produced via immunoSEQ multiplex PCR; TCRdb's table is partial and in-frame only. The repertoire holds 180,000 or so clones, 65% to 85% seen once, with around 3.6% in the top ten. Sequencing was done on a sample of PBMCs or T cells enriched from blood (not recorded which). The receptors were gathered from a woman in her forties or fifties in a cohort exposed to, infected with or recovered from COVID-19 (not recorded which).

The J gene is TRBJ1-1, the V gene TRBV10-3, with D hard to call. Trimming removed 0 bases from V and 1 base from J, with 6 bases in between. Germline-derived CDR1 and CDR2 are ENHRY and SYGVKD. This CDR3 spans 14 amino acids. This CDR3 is CAISESGGNTEAFF. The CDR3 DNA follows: TGTGCCATCAGTGAGTCGGGAGGGAACACTGAAGCTTTCTTT.

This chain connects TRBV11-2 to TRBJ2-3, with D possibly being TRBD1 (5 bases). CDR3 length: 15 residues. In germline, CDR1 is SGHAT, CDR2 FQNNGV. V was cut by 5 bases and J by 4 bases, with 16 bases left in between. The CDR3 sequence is CASSTLWGGSDTQYF. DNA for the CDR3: TGTGCCAGCAGCACCCTTTGGGGCGGATCAGATACGCAGTATTTT.

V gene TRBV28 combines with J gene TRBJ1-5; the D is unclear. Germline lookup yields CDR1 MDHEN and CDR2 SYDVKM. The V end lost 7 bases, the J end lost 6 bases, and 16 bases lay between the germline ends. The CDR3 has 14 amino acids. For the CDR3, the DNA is TGTGCCAGCAATTCCCCCGCGGATGGTCAGCCCCAGCATTTT. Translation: CASNSPADGQPQHF.

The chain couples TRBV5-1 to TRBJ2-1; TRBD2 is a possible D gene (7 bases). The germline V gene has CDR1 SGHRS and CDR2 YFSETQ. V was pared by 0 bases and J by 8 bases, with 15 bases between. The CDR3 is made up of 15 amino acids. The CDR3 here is CASSLDPGAGDEQFF. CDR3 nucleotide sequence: TGCGCCAGCAGCTTGGATCCAGGGGCGGGGGATGAGCAGTTCTTC.

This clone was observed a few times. This chain's CDR3 is CASSDRVNQPQHF. Here the CDR3 DNA reads TGTGCCAGTAGTGACAGAGTTAATCAGCCCCAGCATTTT. The V and J genes are TRBV19 and TRBJ1-5; D is possibly TRBD1 (5 bases). The germline CDR1 and CDR2 sequences are LNHDA and SQIVND (reference sequence). The CDR3 totals 13 residues. Trimming left V 5 bases short and J 4 bases short, with 9 bases between.

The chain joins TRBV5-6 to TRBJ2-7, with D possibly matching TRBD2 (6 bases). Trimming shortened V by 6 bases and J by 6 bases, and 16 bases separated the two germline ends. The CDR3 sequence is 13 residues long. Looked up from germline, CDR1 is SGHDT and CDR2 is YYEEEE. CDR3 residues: CASNNPGRSEQYF. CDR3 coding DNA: TGTGCCAGCAATAACCCAGGGAGGTCCGAGCAGTACTTC.

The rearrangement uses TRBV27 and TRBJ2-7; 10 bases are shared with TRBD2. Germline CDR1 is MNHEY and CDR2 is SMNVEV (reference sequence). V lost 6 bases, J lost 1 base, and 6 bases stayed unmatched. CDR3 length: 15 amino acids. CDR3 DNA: TGTGCCAGCAGACCCAAGACTAGCGGGTCCTACGAGCAGTACTTC. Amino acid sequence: CASRPKTSGSYEQYF.

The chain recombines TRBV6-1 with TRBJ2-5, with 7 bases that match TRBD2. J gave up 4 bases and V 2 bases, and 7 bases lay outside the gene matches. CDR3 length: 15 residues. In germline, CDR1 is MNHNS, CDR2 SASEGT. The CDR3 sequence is CASSELAGNLETQYF. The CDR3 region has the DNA TGTGCCAGCAGTGAATTAGCGGGCAATTTAGAGACCCAGTACTTC.

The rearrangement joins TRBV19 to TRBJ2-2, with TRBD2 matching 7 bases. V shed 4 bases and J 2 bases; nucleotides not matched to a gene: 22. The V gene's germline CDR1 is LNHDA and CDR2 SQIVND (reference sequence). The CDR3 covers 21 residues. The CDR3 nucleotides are TGTGCCAGTAGTAGACCGATACTAGGGTTCGCGGGAGAGGGAAACACCGGGGAGCTGTTTTTT. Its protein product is CASSRPILGFAGEGNTGELFF.

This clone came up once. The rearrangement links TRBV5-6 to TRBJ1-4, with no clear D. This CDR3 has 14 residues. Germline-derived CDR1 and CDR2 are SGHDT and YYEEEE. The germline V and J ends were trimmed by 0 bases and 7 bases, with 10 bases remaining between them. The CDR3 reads CASSLGVVGEKLFF. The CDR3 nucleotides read TGTGCCAGCAGCTTGGGAGTGGTTGGTGAAAAACTGTTTTTT.

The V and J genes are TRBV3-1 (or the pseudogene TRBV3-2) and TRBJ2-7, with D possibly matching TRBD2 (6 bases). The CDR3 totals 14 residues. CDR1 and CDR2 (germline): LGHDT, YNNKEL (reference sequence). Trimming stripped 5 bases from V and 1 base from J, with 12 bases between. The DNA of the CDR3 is TGTGCCAGCAGCTACCTGGGGGGATCCTACGAGCAGTACTTC. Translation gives CASSYLGGSYEQYF.

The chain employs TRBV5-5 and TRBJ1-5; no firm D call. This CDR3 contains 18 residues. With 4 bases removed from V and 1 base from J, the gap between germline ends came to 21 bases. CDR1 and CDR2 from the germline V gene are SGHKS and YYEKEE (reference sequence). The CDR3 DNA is TGTGCCAGCAGCCCATTTGGGAGTGGCTCAGCAAGCAATCAGCCCCAGCATTTT. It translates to CASSPFGSGSASNQPQHF. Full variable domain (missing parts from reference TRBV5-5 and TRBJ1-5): DAGVTQSPTHLIKTRGQQVTLRCSPISGHKSVSWYQQVLGQGPQFIFQYYEKEERGRGNFPDRFSARQFPNYSSELNVNALLLGDSALYLCASSPFGSGSASNQPQHFGDGTRLSIL.

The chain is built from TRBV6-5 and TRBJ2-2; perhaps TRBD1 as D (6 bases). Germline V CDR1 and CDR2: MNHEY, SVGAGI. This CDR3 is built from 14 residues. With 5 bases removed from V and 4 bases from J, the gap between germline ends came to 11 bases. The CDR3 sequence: CASSPSRGTGELFF. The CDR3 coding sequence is TGTGCCAGCAGTCCGAGCAGGGGCACCGGGGAGCTGTTTTTT.

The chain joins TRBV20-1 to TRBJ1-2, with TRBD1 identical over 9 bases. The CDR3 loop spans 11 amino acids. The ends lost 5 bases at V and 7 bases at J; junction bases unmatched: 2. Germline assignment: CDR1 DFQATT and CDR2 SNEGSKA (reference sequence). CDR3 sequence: CSARDRVGYTF. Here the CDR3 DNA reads TGCAGTGCTCGGGACAGGGTTGGCTACACCTTC.

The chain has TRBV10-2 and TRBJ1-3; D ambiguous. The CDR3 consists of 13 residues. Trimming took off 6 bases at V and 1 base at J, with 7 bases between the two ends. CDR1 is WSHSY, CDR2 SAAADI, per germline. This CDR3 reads CASSGISGNTIYF. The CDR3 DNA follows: TGCGCCAGCAGCGGGATATCTGGAAACACCATATATTTT.

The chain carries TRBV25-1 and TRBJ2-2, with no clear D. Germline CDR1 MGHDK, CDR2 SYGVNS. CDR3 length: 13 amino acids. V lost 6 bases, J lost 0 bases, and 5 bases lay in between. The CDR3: CASSPANTGELFF. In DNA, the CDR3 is TGTGCCAGCAGCCCGGCGAACACCGGGGAGCTGTTTTTT.

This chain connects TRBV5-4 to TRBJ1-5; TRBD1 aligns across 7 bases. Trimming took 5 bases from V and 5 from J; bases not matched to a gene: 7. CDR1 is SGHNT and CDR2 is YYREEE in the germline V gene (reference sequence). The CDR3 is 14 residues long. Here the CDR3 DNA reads TGTGCCAGCAGTTCACAGGGGCAGGATCAGCCCCAGCATTTT. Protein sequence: CASSSQGQDQPQHF.

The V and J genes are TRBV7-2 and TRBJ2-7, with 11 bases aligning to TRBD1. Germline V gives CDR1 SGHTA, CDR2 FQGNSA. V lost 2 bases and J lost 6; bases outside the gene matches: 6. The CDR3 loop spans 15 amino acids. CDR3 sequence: CASSLTGQGAGEQYF. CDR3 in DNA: TGTGCCAGCAGCTTAACCGGACAGGGGGCCGGCGAGCAGTACTTC.

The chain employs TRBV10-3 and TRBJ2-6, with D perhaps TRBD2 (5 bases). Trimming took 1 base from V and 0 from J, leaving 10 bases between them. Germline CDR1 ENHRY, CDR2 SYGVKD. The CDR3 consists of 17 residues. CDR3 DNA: TGTGCCATCAGTGAGTTCGGGGAGAGCTCTGGGGCCAACGTCCTGACTTTC. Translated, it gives CAISEFGESSGANVLTF.

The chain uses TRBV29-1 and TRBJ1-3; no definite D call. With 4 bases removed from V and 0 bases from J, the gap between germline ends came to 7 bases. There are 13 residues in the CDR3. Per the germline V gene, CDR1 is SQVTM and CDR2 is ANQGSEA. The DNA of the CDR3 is TGCAGCGTTGTGGGGAGCTCTGGAAACACCATATATTTT. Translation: CSVVGSSGNTIYF. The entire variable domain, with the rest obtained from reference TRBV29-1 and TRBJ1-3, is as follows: SAVISQKPSRDICQRGTSLTIQCQVDSQVTMMFWYRQQPGQSLTLIATANQGSEATYESGFVIDKFPISRPNLTFSTLTVSNMSPEDSSIYLCSVVGSSGNTIYFGEGSWLTVV.

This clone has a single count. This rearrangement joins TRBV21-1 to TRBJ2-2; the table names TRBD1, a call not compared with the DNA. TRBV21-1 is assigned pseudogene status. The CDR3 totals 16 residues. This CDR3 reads CASSKVTHEHTGELFF. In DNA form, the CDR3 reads TGTGCCAGCAGCAAAGTTACACACGAACATACCGGGGAGCTGTTTTTT.

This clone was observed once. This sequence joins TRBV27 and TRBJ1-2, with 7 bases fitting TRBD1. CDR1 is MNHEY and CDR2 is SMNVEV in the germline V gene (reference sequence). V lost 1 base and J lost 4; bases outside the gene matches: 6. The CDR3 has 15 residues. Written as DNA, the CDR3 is TGTGCCAGCAGTTTATTACAGGGGAACCTCTATGGCTACACCTTC. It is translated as CASSLLQGNLYGYTF.

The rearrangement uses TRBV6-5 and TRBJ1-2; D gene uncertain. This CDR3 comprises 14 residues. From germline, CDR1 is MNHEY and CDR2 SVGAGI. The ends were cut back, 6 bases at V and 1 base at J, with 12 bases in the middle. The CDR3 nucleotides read TGTGCCAGCAGGGATCAGCGTAGTAACTATGGCTACACCTTC. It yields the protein CASRDQRSNYGYTF.

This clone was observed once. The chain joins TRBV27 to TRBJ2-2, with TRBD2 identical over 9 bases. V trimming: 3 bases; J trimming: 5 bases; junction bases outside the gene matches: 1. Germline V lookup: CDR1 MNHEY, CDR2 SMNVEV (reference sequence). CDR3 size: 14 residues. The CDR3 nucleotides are TGTGCCAGCAGTTTCACTAGCGGGACCGGGGAGCTGTTTTTT. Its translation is CASSFTSGTGELFF.

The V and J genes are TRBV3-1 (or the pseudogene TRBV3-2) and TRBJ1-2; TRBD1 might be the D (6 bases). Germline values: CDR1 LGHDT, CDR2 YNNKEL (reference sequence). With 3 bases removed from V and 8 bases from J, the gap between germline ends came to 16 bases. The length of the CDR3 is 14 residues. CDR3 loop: CASSHEGDSGGYTF. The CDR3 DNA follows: TGTGCCAGCAGCCACGAGGGGGATTCGGGGGGCTACACCTTC.

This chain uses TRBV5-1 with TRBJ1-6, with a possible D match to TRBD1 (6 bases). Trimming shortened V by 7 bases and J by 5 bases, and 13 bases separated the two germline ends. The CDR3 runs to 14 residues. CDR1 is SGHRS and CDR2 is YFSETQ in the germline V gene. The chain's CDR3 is CASQEDSNNSPLHF. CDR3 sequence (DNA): TGCGCCAGCCAGGAGGACAGCAATAATTCACCCCTCCACTTT. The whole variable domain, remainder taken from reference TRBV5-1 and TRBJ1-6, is KAGVTQTPRYLIKTRGQQVTLSCSPISGHRSVSWYQQTPGQGLQFLFEYFSETQRNKGNFPGRFSGRQFSNSRSEMNVSTLELGDSALYLCASQEDSNNSPLHFGNGTRLTVT.

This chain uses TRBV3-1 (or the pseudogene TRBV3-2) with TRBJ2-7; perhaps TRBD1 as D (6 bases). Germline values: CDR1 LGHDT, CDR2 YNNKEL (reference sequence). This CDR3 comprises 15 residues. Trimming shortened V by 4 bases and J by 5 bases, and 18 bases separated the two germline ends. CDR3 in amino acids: CASSPRGSYYDEQYF. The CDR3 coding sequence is TGTGCCAGCAGCCCTAGGGGGTCCTACTACGACGAGCAGTACTTC.

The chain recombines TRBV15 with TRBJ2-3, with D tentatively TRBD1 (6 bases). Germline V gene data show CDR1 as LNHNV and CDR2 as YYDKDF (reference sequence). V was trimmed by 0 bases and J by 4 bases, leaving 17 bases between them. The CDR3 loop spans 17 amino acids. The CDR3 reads CATSRDFGTLAPDTQYF. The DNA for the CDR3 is TGTGCCACCAGCAGAGATTTTGGGACACTGGCCCCAGATACGCAGTATTTT. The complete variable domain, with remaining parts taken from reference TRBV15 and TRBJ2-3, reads DAMVIQNPRYQVTQFGKPVTLSCSQTLNHNVMYWYQQKSSQAPKLLFHYYDKDFNNEADTPDNFQSRRPNTSFCFLDIRSPGLGDTAMYLCATSRDFGTLAPDTQYFGPGTRLTVL.

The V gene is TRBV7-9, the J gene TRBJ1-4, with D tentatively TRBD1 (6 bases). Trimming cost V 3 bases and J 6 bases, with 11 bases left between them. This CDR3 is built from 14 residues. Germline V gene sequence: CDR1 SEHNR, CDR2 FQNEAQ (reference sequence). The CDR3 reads CASSFPGVDEKLFF. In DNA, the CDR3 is TGTGCCAGCAGCTTCCCAGGGGTGGATGAAAAACTGTTTTTT.

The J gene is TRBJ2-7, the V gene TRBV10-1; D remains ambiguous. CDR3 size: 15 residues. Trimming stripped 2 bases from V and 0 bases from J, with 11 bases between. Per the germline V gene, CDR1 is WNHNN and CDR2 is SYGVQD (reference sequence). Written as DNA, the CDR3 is TGCGCCAGCAGTGAGACAGTCAATCGCTCCTACGAGCAGTACTTC. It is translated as CASSETVNRSYEQYF.